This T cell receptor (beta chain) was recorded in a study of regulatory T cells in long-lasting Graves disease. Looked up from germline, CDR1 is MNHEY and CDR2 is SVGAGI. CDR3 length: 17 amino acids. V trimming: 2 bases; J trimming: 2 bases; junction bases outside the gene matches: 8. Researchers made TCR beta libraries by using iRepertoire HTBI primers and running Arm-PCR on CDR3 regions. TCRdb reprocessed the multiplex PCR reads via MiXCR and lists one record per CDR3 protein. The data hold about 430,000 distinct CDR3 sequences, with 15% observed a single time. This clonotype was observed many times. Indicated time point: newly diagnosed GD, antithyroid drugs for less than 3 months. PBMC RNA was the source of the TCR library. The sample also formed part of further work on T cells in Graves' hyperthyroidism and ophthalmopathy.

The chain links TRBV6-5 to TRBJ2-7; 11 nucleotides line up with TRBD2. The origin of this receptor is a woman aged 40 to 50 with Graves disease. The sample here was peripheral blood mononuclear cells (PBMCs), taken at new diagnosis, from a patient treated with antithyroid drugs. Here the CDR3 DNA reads TGTGCCAGCAGTTACAAGGTGGGGACTAGCGGCACCTACGAGCAGTACTTC. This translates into CASSYKVGTSGTYEQYF.